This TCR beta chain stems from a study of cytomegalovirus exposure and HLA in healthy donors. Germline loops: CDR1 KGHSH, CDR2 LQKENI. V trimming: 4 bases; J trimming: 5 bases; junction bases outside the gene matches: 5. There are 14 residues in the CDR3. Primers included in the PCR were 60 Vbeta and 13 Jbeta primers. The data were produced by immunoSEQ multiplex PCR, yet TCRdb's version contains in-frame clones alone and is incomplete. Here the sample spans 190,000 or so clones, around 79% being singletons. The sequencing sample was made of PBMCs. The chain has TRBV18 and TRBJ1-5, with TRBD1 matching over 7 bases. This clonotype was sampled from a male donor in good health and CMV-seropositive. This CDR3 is CASSLNRGDQPQHF. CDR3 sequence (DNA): TGTGCCAGCTCACTCAACAGGGGCGATCAGCCCCAGCATTTT. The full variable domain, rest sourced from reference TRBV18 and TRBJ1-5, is NAGVMQNPRHLVRRRGQEARLRCSPMKGHSHVYWYRQLPEEGLKFMVYLQKENIIDESGMPKERFSAEFPKEGPSILRIQQVVRGDSAAYFCASSLNRGDQPQHFGDGTRLSIL.